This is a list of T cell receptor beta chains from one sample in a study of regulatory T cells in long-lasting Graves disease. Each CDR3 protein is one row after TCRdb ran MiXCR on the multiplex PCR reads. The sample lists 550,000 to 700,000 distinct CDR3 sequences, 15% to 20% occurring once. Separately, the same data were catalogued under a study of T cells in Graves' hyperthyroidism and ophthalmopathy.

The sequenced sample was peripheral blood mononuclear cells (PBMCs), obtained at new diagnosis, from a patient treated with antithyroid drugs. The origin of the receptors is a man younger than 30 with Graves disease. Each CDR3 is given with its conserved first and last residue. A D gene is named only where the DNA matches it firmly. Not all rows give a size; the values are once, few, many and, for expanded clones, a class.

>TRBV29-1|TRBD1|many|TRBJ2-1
TGCAGCGTTGACAGGGGGCAATTTGGAACTGAGCAGTTCTTC
CSVDRGQFGTEQFF
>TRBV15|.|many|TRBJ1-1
TGTGCCACCAGGGACGGGAGCCTGAACACTGAAGCTTTCTTT
CATRDGSLNTEAFF
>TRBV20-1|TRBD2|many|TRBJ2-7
TGCAGTGCTAGAGTTAGCGGGAGCGCCAATAGCGGGTACGAGCAGTACTTC
CSARVSGSANSGYEQYF
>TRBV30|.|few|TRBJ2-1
TGTGCCTGGAATAGAGAAATGGGTACTGGGAATGAGCAGTTCTTC
CAWNREMGTGNEQFF
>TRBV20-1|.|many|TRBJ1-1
TGCAGTGCTCTCAACAGCAGGGGAGACACTGAAGCTTTCTTT
CSALNSRGDTEAFF
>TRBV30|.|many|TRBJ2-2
TGTGCCTGGAGCGATTTCGACAGGTCTAAGGCCGGGGAGCTGTTTTTT
CAWSDFDRSKAGELFF
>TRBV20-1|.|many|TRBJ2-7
TGCAGTGCTAGAGAAGGAGGCTACGAGCAGTACTTC
CSAREGGYEQYF
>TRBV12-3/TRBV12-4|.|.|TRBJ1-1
TGTGCCAGCGGTTACAACACTGAAGCTTTCTTT
CASGYNTEAFF
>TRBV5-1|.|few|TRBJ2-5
TGCGCCAGCAGCCTAGGACAGCGGGGAGGAGAGACCCAGTACTTC
CASSLGQRGGETQYF
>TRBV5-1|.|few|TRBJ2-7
TGCGCCAGCAGCTTGCCCCAAACAGGAGGTTGGAACTACGAGCAGTACTTC
CASSLPQTGGWNYEQYF
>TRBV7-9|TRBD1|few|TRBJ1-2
TGTGCCAGCAGCCAAGGGACAGGCCTTACCGAAATTGGCTACACCTTC
CASSQGTGLTEIGYTF
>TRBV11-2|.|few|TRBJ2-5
TGCGCCAGCAGCCAAGCGGAGCGCCCCCAGGAGACCCAGTACTTC
CASSQAERPQETQYF
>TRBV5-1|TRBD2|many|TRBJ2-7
TGCGCCAGCAGCTTGGCGCGGGAGGGCCGGTACGAGCAGTACTTC
CASSLAREGRYEQYF
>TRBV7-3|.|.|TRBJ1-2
TGTGCCAGCAGCTTATCCAGTTACGTCGACTATGGCTACACCTTC
CASSLSSYVDYGYTF
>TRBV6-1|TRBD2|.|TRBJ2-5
TGTGCCAGCAGCCTCCACGGACTAGCGGGAATTGGAGAGACCCAGTACTTC
CASSLHGLAGIGETQYF
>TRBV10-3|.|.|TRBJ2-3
TGTGCCATCAGTGGGGACTCTACAGATACGCAGTATTTT
CAISGDSTDTQYF
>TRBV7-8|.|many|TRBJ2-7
TGTGCCAGCAGCTTAGCTCAGACTGATTACGAGCAGTACTTC
CASSLAQTDYEQYF
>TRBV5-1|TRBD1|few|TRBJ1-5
TGTGCCAGCAGCTTGAGGGACAGTAGCAATCAGCCCCAGCATTTT
CASSLRDSSNQPQHF
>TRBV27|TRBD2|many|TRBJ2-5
TGTGCCAGCATGTTAGCGGGAGGAGGGGAGACCCAGTACTTC
CASMLAGGGETQYF
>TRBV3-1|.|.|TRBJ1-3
TGTGCCAGCAGCCAAGATCGGGACCGTCCTAAGGCGGGAAACACCATATATTTT
CASSQDRDRPKAGNTIYF
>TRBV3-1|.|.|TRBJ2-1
TGTGCCAGCAGCCCTACCTTCGGGTACAATGAGCAGTTCTTC
CASSPTFGYNEQFF
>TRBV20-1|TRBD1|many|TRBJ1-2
TGCAGTGCTGACAAACAGGGGGCAGGTGGCTACACCTTC
CSADKQGAGGYTF
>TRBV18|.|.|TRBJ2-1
TGTGCCAGCTCCCCCTACAGGGTTGGGCAGTTCTTC
CASSPYRVGQFF
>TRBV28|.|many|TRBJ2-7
TGTGCCAGCAGTTTACCGGAGGTGAGCACCTACGAGCAGTACTTC
CASSLPEVSTYEQYF
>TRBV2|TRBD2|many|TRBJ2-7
TGTGCCTGCGAGGGCGGGGGAACCTACGAGCAGTACTTC
CACEGGGTYEQYF
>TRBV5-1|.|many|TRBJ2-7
TGCGCCAGCAGCTGGGGAGCCTACGAGCAGTACTTC
CASSWGAYEQYF
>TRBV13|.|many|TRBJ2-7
TGTGCCAGCAGCTTAGCGTCTCACTACGAGCAGTACTTC
CASSLASHYEQYF
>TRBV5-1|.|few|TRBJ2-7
TGCGCCAGCAGCTGGGGGGTGTTGGCCCTCTCCTACGAGCAGTACTTC
CASSWGVLALSYEQYF
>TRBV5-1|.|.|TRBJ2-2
TGCGCCAGCTCCGAGGGAATGAACACCGGGGAGCTGTTTTTT
CASSEGMNTGELFF
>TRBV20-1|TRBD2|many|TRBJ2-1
TGCAGTGCGTCGGAAGAGGCGGGGGGTAATGAGCAGTTCTTC
CSASEEAGGNEQFF
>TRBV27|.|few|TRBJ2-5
TGTGCCAGCAGTTTATTAGCCGCGGGAGAGACCCAGTACTTC
CASSLLAAGETQYF
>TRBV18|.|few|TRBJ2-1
TGTGCCAGCTCACCACCATCGCAGGGGCCGTACAATGAGCAGTTCTTC
CASSPPSQGPYNEQFF
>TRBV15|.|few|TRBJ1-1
TGTGCCACCAGGATTCAGGGAACTGAAGCTTTCTTT
CATRIQGTEAFF
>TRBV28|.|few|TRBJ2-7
TGTGCCAGCACTCCCGCTTTGAGCTCCTACGAGCAGTACTTC
CASTPALSSYEQYF
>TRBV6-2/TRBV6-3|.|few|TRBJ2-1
TGTGCCAGCAGTTACTCGATCGGGGGAGCTTACAATGAGCAGTTCTTC
CASSYSIGGAYNEQFF
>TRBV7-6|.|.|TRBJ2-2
TGTGCCAGCAGCTGGGCCGCGGGGTCATCGAACACCGGGGAGCTGTTTTTT
CASSWAAGSSNTGELFF
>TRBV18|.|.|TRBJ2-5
TGTGCCAGCTCAGTTCGCACGGGATCCGGTTTCGGAGAGACCCAGTACTTC
CASSVRTGSGFGETQYF
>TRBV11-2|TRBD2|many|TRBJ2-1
TGTGCCAGCAGCTTGGCCGGACTAGCGGTGAACAATGAGCAGTTCTTC
CASSLAGLAVNNEQFF
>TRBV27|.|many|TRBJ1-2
TGTGCCAGCAGTTTATTGGGGGGCGGGGGCTACACCTTC
CASSLLGGGGYTF
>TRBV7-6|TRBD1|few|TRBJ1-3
TGTGCCAGCAGCTTAGCGGACAGGAGCTCTGGAAACACCATATATTTT
CASSLADRSSGNTIYF
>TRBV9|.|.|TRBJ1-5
TGTGCCAGCAGCGCCACAGGTGATCAGCCCCAGCATTTT
CASSATGDQPQHF
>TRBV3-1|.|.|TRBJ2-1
TGTGCCAGCAGACCACGGGGGCGACAAGCCTACAATGAGCAGTTCTTC
CASRPRGRQAYNEQFF
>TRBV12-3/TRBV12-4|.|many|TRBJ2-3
TGCGCCAGCAGGACCACAGATACGCAGTATTTT
CASRTTDTQYF
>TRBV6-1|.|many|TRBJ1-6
TGTGCCAGCAGCAGAGGGGGGGGCCTTTCACCCCTCCACTTT
CASSRGGGLSPLHF
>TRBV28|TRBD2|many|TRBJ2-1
TGTGCCAGCAGTTCCATAGCGGGGCCCTACAATGAGCAGTTCTTC
CASSSIAGPYNEQFF
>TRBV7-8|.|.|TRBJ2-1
TGTGCCAGCAACCCACTAAGGGGGAATGAGCAGTTCTTC
CASNPLRGNEQFF
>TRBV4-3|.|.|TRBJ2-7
TGCGCCAGCAGCCAAGACTTACCACCCACCTCCTACGAGCAGTACTTC
CASSQDLPPTSYEQYF
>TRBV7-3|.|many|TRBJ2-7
TGTGCCAGCAGCTCAACAGGGTATGCAGACGAGCAGTACTTC
CASSSTGYADEQYF